The text below deals with one T cell receptor beta chain. This entry is derived from a study of CD8 T cells in Susac syndrome. RNA in amounts of roughly 0.45 to 1 ug was reverse transcribed with random hexamers. Amplification of TCR beta CDR3 by immunoSEQ multiplex PCR spanned 54 Vbeta and 13 Jbeta. TCRdb re-derived calls from the immunoSEQ multiplex PCR reads in MiXCR, one entry per CDR3 protein. This sample has approximately 230,000 distinct CDR3 sequences, with 85% to 95% found just once. This clonotype was obtained from a human donor with multiple sclerosis. Sequences were obtained from CD4+ T cells from PBMCs.

This CDR3 is CASTRQANQPQHF. CDR3 sequence (DNA): TGTGCCAGCACCAGACAGGCCAATCAGCCCCAGCATTTT. The chain carries TRBV28 and TRBJ1-5, with D possibly being TRBD1 (6 bases). V was cut by 7 bases and J by 3 bases, with 10 bases left in between. The CDR3 loop spans 13 amino acids. CDR1 and CDR2 (germline): MDHEN, SYDVKM.